The clone carrying this T cell receptor (beta chain) was seen more than once but under ten times. Germline CDR1 is KGHSH and CDR2 is LQKENI. The CDR3 is 13 residues long. V was shortened by 3 bases and J by 8 bases, with 11 bases between the two germline ends. TCRdb processed the RT-PCR reads anew with MiXCR; each CDR3 protein has one entry. Of under 200,000 distinct CDR3 sequences listed, approximately 28% are singletons. These data belong to a study of patients and donors after allogeneic stem cell transplantation. The sequenced material came from blood, either unsorted or a sorted T cell fraction (not recorded which). The chain couples TRBV18 to TRBJ1-3; no definite D call. The source of this sequence is a human donor who was either an allogeneic HSCT recipient or a stem cell or donor lymphocyte infusion donor (not recorded which). It is not recorded whose cells these are; they may come from a transplant donor. The CDR3 region has the DNA TGTGCCAGCTCACCGGTAGCGGGTGACACCATATATTTT. It encodes CASSPVAGDTIYF.